This T cell receptor (beta chain) was sequenced in a study of identical twins. Findings and caveats of the study: The abundant beta clonotypes from cord blood had fewer insertions, and memory repertoires had none of this. Those out-of-frame alpha sequences shared by twins showed an excess of low generation probability. Out-of-frame sharing of TCR alpha in monozygotic twins was underestimated by models.

Through template switching, a universal primer site was introduced, and the cDNA contained unique molecular identifiers. Each CDR3 protein gets one entry after TCRdb re-called the 5' RACE reads with MiXCR. The data contain 220,000 or so distinct CDR3 sequences, around 6.6% of them seen just once; the ten biggest clones take up under 4%. The germline V and J ends were trimmed by 2 bases and 2 bases, with 12 bases remaining between them. Per the germline V gene, CDR1 is MNHEY and CDR2 is SVGEGT. The CDR3 has 15 amino acids. This clonotype was counted many times. The antigen remains undetermined. A further study also used this sample, focusing on yellow fever vaccine responses in identical twins.

The TCR comes from a woman younger than 30 in good health. The specimen was memory (CD45RO+) T cells sorted from blood. The V call is TRBV6-2 or TRBV6-3, the J call TRBJ2-5; D is possibly TRBD2 (6 bases). In nucleotides, the CDR3 is TGTGCCAGCAGTTACGGGGCGGGACCGCAAGAGACCCAGTACTTC. Encoded protein: CASSYGAGPQETQYF.